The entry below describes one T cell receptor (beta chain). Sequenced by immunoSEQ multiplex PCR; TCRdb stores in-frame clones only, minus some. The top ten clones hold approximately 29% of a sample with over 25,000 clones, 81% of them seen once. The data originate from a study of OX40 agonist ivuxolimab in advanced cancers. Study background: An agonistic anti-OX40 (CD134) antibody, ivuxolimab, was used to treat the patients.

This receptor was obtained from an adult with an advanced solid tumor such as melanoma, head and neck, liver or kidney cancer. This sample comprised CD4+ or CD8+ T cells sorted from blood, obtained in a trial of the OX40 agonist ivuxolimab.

Here the CDR3 DNA reads TGTGCCAGCAGCCTCGGGGGTGACCTAACCGAGCAGTACTTC. It encodes CASSLGGDLTEQYF. This chain uses TRBV7-9 with TRBJ2-7; D perhaps matches TRBD2 (6 bases). The CDR3 is 14 residues long. Germline lookup yields CDR1 SEHNR and CDR2 FQNEAQ (reference sequence). Trimming left V 5 bases short and J 6 bases short, with 17 bases between. Combining the CDR3 with reference TRBV7-9 and TRBJ2-7 gives the whole variable domain DTGVSQNPRHKITKRGQNVTFRCDPISEHNRLYWYRQTLGQGPEFLTYFQNEAQLEKSRLLSDRFSAERPKGSFSTLEIQRTEQGDSAMYLCASSLGGDLTEQYFGPGTRLTVT.